Sequencing of this TCR beta chain was carried out in a study of long-term antiretroviral therapy in people with HIV (dated 2022 in TCRdb). About the investigation overall: The earliest samples were collected roughly a decade before the 2015 WHO recommendation for immediate ART, at a time when ART was usually postponed until CD4 counts fell. A retrospective serial study tested whether ART initiation and durable HIV suppression were associated with changes in peripheral blood TRB repertoire composition and diversity. From fewer than 35 adults with confirmed HIV infection, the cohort provided under 200 cryopreserved PBMC samples, gathered serially across a mean of around six years (range 1-12). Of the 30 participants with HIV, some 12 were female. No cross-contamination during QIAcube processing was seen in test extractions of a monoclonal T-cell line run alongside 33 polyclonal samples. General study outcomes and caveats: Inferences about post-ART repertoire changes were limited because no data were available on ART adherence, viral resistance or therapy changes. The samples were dated from about 2004 to 2017, and the ART regimens that were used may be less effective than current ART regimens. Since PBMC availability was limited, sequencing covered only the TCR beta chain, with no alpha chain pairing. Expanded TRB clones identified before ART initiation dominated the repertoire at all time points, although this dominance fluctuated and declined in many PLHIV after ART. Unsorted PBMC were profiled instead of sorted CD4+ and CD8+ T cells because pre-ART samples had limited cell numbers. CDR3 length ranges in HIV repertoires were narrower than in controls, and network structure suggested an antigen-experienced repertoire with only a slight naive shift after ART. Starting ART was linked to a significant rise in TRB diversity, yet even with long-term ART the diversity remained significantly lower than in transplant donor controls.

In the germline V gene, CDR1 corresponds to SGHTA and CDR2 to FQGTGA. There are 14 amino acids in the CDR3, from cysteine to phenylalanine inclusive. The entry retains the CDR3 DNA only, 42 bases that are in frame from base 1. Trimming takes 4 bases from V and 1 base from J, and the germline ends sit 5 bases apart. Participants were included only if at least one PBMC sample before ART initiation and at least two post-ART samples were available. Every participant with HIV received treatment in the United States of America. Before DNA extraction, cryopreserved samples of about 1-10 million PBMC were thawed and washed. At the time of the earliest PBMC sample for each participant with HIV, ages ranged from roughly 20 to 54 years. PBMC samples were contributed by each participant from 1-4 timepoints before ART initiation and 2-8 timepoints after ART initiation, with a median of 7 samples. For every participant, serial HIV viral load, CD4+ T-cell count, ART history and demographic data were obtained. Genomic DNA was extracted from unsorted PBMC with a Qiagen kit on a QIAcube, with processing performed in batches of 12 samples.

The immunoSEQ hsTCRB v3.0 assay was used at survey level resolution to sequence the TRB variable region. The targeted TRB sequencing depth was roughly 40,000-55,000 T-cell genomes per sample. TRB libraries were pooled and sequenced on an Illumina MiSeq using a v3 150-cycle kit. On the study's bioinformatics: Repertoire analysis ran in R within a reproducible Nextflow workflow covering QC, data transformation and analysis. LymphoSeq2, an R package for AIRR-Seq data exploration, was used to implement custom analyses. After excluding a handful of samples that yielded fewer than 5000 total TRB sequences, 150 to 200 HIV repertoires remained for analysis. Among the approximately 190 retained HIV repertoires, around 60 were collected before ART initiation and 120 to 140 were collected after ART initiation. Each repertoire was downsampled to 5000 TRB nucleotide sequences, and summary statistics were averaged across 100 downsampling iterations. Only TRB sequences with CDR3 regions of at least seven amino acids were retained for analysis. Diversity was measured with a Shannon entropy-derived clonality score and the Gini coefficient. In the repertoire networks, any two of the top 5000 CDR3 amino acid sequences were linked whenever the two sequences differed by an edit distance of one. Antigen specificity groups and MHC restriction were predicted for TRB CDR3 amino acid sequences with GLIPH2. CDR3 amino acid sequences were matched against VDJdb and McPAS-TCR to flag known CMV, EBV, HIV or tissue antigen associations. Pre-ART, post-ART and control groups were compared with Wilcoxon signed-rank tests and Holm-Bonferroni correction. TCRdb mirrors the immuneACCESS table, restricted to in-frame sequences. Some clones are absent from its copies; in checked studies, under half trace to an unresolved V gene, and the reason for the others is unknown. Clone size and V and J calls were adopted from that table, with D and trimming inferred from the DNA. The sample profile shows about 36,000 clones; over 70% of them were found once. The top ten clonotypes cover roughly 6.6% of the sample.

Remarks on this clone: Its antigen is not yet known. The record has no base qualities; no much larger clone is one base away.

This sequence originates from a man aged 18 to 35 with HIV. The chain is made from TRBV7-3 and TRBJ2-6; no D gene is confidently identified. The sample was unsorted PBMCs, taken 0.6 years after starting antiretroviral therapy. The CDR3 reads as follows: CASSYSSGANVLTF. The DNA is TGTGCCAGCAGCTACAGTTCTGGGGCCAACGTCCTGACTTTC.